The clone carrying this T cell receptor (beta chain) came up a few times. The data derive from a study of T-cell reconstitution after alpha-beta-depleted transplantation in children. CDR1 and CDR2 (germline): MNHNS, SASEGT. V dropped 6 bases and J dropped 3 bases, with 20 bases sitting between them. CDR3 length: 16 amino acids. The library targeted TCRbeta and was prepared with unique molecular identifiers. In TCRdb, the PCR reads were re-called with MiXCR into one record per CDR3 protein. Found here are about 540,000 distinct CDR3 sequences, approximately 20% of them singletons; the top ten hold 3.3%.

The sample in question was PBMCs from the stem cell graft donor, obtained from the stem cell graft. The TCR sequence derives from a human donor who donated a stem cell graft to a child with acute lymphoblastic leukemia. The gene calls are TRBV6-1 and TRBJ2-5, with D maybe TRBD2 (7 bases). CDR3 protein: CASSSGGRRRKETQYF. The CDR3 DNA sequence: TGTGCCAGCAGCTCCGGGGGGCGAAGGCGCAAAGAGACCCAGTACTTC.